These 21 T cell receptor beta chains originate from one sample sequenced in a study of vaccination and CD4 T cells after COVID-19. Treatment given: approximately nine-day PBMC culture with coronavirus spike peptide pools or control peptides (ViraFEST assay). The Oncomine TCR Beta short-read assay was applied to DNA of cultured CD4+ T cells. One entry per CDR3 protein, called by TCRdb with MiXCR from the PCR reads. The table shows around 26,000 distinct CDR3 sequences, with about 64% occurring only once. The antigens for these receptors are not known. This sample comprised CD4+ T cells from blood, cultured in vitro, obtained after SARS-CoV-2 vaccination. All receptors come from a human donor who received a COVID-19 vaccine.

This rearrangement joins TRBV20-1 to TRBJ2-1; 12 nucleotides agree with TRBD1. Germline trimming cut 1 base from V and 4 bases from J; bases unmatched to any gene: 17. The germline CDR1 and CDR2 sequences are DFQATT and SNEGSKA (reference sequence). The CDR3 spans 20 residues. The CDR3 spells CSARVSPSGTGGFRYNEQFF. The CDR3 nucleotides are TGCAGTGCTAGAGTTTCTCCTTCCGGGACAGGGGGCTTCAGGTACAATGAGCAGTTCTTC.

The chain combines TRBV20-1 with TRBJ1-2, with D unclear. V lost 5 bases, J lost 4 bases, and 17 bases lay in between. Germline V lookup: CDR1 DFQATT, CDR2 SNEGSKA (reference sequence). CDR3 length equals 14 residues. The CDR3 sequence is CSARRPRHSYGYTF. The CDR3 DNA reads TGCAGTGCTCGCCGGCCCCGGCATTCCTATGGCTACACCTTC.

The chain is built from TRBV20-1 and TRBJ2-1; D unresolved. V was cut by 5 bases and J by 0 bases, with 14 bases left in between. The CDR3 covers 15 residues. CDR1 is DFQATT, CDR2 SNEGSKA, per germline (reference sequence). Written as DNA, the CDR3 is TGCAGTGCTGACCCCTTTACGGCCTCCTACAATGAGCAGTTCTTC. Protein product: CSADPFTASYNEQFF.

In DNA, the CDR3 is TGTGCCAGCAGGCAAGCGGAAGGACTAGCGGGCACCGGGGAGCTGTTTTTT. Translated: CASRQAEGLAGTGELFF. The genes are TRBV2 and TRBJ2-2; the match to TRBD2 covers 11 bases. Unmatched junction bases numbered 10, after V lost 6 bases and J lost 4 bases. Germline V CDR1 and CDR2: SNHLY, FYNNEI. The CDR3 sequence is 17 residues long.

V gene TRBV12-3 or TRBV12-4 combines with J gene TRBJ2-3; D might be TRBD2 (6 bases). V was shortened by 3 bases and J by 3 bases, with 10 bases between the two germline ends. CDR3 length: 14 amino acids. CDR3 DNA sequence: TGTGCCAGCAGTTTGTTACGGGGGACAGATACGCAGTATTTT. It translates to CASSLLRGTDTQYF.

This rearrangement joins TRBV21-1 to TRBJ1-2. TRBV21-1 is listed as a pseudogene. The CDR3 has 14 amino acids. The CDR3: CASARRIYNYGYTF. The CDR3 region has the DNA TGTGCCAGCGCGAGGAGGATATACAACTATGGCTACACCTTC.

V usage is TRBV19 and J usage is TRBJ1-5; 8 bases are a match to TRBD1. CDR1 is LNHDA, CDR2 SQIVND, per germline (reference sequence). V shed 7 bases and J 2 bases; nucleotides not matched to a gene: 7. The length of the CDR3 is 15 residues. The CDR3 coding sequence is TGTGCCAGTACCTTTGGACAGGGCGGCAATCAGCCCCAGCATTTT. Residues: CASTFGQGGNQPQHF.

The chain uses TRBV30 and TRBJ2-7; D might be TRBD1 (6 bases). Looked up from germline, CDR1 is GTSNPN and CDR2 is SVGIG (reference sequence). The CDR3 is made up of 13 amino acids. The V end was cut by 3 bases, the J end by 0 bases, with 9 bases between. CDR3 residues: CAWRGQNSYEQYF. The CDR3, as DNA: TGTGCCTGGAGAGGACAGAACTCCTACGAGCAGTACTTC.

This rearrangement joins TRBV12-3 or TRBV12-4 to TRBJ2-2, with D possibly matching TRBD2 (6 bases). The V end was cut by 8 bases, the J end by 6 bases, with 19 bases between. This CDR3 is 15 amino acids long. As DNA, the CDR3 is TGTGCCAGCTCCCGGGGAGAGGGAGGTGCCGGGGAGCTGTTTTTT. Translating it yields CASSRGEGGAGELFF.

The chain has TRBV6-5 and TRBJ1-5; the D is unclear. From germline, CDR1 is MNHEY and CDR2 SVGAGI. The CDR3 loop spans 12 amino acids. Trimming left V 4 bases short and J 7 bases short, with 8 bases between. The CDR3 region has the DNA TGTGCCAGCAGTTTCGACCTGCAGCCCCAGCATTTT. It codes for CASSFDLQPQHF.

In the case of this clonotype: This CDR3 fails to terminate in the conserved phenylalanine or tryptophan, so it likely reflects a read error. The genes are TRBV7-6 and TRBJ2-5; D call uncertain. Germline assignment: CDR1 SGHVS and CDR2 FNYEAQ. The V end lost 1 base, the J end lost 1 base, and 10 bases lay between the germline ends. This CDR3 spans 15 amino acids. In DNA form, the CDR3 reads TGTGCCAGCAGCTTAGGGGCACCTTTCCAAGAGACCCAGTACTCC. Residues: CASSLGAPFQETQYS.

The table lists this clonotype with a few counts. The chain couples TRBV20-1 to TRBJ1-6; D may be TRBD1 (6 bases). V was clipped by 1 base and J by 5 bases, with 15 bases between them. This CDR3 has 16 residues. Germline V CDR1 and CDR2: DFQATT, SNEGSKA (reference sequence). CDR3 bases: TGCAGTGCTAGAGTGGGGGGCCAGGACAATAATTCACCCCTCCACTTT. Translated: CSARVGGQDNNSPLHF.

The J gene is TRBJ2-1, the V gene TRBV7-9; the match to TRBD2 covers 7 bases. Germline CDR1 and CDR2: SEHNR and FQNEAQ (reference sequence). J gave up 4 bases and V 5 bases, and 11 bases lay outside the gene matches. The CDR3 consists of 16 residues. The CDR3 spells CASSGGTNPGYNEQFF. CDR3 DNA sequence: TGTGCCAGCAGCGGGGGGACTAACCCGGGGTACAATGAGCAGTTCTTC.

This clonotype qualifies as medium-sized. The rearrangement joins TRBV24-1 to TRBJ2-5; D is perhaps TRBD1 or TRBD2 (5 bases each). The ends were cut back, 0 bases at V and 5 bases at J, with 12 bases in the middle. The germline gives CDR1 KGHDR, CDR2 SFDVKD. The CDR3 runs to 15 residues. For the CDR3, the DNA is TGTGCCACCAGTGATTTGCAACGGGGCTTGGAGACCCAGTACTTC. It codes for CATSDLQRGLETQYF.

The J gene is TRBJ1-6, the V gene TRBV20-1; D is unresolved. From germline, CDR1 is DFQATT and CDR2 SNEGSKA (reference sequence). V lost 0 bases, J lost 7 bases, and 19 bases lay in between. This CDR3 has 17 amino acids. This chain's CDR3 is CSARDLGRQVYNSPLHF. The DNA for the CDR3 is TGCAGTGCTAGAGATCTAGGTAGGCAGGTATACAATTCACCCCTCCACTTT.

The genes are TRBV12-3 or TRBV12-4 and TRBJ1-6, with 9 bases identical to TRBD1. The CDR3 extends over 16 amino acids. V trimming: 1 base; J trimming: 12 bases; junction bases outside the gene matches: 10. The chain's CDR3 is CASSLGLGQGLEPLHF. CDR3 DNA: TGTGCCAGCAGTTTAGGGCTGGGACAGGGCCTTGAACCCCTCCACTTT.

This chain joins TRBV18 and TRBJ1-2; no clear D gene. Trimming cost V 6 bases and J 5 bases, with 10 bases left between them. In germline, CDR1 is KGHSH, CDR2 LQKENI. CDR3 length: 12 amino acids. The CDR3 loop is CASSPNVYGYTF. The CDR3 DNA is TGTGCCAGCTCTCCAAATGTGTATGGCTACACCTTC.

As DNA, the CDR3 is TGTGCTAGTGGTTTTAGTGGGCAGGCTATCGGTCAGCCCCAGCATTTT. Its protein is CASGFSGQAIGQPQHF. This chain connects TRBV12-5 to TRBJ1-5; D uncertain. Germline lookup yields CDR1 LGHNT and CDR2 FRNRAP. Trimming pared 3 bases from V and 6 bases from J, leaving 18 bases between. The CDR3 has 16 residues.

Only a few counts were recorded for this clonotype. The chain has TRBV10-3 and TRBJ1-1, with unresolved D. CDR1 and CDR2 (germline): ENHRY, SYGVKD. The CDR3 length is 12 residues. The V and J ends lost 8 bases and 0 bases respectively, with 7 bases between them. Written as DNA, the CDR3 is TGTGCCATCCGTTCCTTGAACACTGAAGCTTTCTTT. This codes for CAIRSLNTEAFF.

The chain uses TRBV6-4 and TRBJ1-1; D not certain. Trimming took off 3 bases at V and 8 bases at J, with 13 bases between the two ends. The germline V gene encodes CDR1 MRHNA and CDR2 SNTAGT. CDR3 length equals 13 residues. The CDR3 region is CASSDKITPEAFF. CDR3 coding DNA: TGTGCCAGCAGTGATAAGATCACCCCGGAAGCTTTCTTT.

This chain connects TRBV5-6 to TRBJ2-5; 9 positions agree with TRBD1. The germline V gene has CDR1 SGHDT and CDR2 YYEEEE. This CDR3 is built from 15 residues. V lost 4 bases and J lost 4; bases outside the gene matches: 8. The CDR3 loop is CASSPWTGVRETQYF. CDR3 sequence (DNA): TGTGCCAGCAGCCCTTGGACAGGGGTACGAGAGACCCAGTACTTC.